This TCR beta chain stems from a study of T cells in Graves' hyperthyroidism and ophthalmopathy. V was trimmed by 3 bases and J by 12 bases, leaving 18 bases between them. The CDR3 consists of 13 residues. This clonotype has ten or more counts. Researchers took RNA transcripts and amplified the TCR beta CDR3 regions from them. Initially, a first-round RT-PCR of the TCR CDR3 employed the HTBI primer set. TCRdb re-called the multiplex PCR reads with MiXCR, one entry per CDR3 protein. The sample lists 700,000 or so distinct CDR3 sequences, roughly 15% occurring once. Material for sequencing was blood. The clonotype was recovered from a man aged 18 to 29 with Graves' hyperthyroidism. This chain connects TRBV12-3 or TRBV12-4 to TRBJ2-7; D assignment may be TRBD1 or TRBD2 (5 bases each). CDR3 amino acids: CASSLWGSPFVYF. CDR3 in DNA: TGTGCCAGCAGTTTGTGGGGGAGCCCCTTCGTGTACTTC.